The text below deals with one T cell receptor beta chain. The record originates from a study of technical replicates of blood from a handful of donors. V shed 5 bases, J shed 7 bases, and the junction held 5 bases outside the gene matches. CDR1 and CDR2 (germline): SEHNR, FQNEAQ (reference sequence). The CDR3 consists of 14 residues. Here immunoSEQ multiplex PCR was the method, and the copy in TCRdb shows in-frame clones only, minus some. The sample holds about 8,700 clones, 90% to 95% seen once. The genes are TRBV7-9 and TRBJ2-1, with TRBD2 identical over 10 bases. Sequencing used PBMCs. The sequence was collected from a human donor in good health. DNA of the CDR3: TGTGCCAGCAGCGAGGGGACTAGCGTAAATGAGCAGTTCTTC. Translated, it gives CASSEGTSVNEQFF.